What follows describes a single TCR beta chain. Its antigen is undetermined. 60 Vbeta and 13 Jbeta primers were used in PCR. Method: immunoSEQ multiplex PCR; TCRdb's copy keeps in-frame clones and lacks some. This sample has some 110,000 clones, with roughly 80% found just once. This sample was taken from a study of cytomegalovirus exposure and HLA in healthy donors. The CDR3 has 15 amino acids. Trimming took 3 bases from V and 6 from J, leaving 17 bases between them. Germline V gene data show CDR1 as SGHDN and CDR2 as FVKESK. The study's findings and limits: Sequencing had likely introduced a cluster of highly shared sequence variants as an artifact. The study designated about 180 TCR beta chains cytomegalovirus-associated.

The genes are TRBV14 and TRBJ1-1, with D unresolved. This sequence was found in a man aged 25 to 45 in good health and CMV-seronegative. The sequencing input was PBMCs. Written as DNA, the CDR3 is TGTGCCAGCAGCCAGATGGCTGTTGGGGAGCCTGAAGCTTTCTTT. Protein sequence: CASSQMAVGEPEAFF.